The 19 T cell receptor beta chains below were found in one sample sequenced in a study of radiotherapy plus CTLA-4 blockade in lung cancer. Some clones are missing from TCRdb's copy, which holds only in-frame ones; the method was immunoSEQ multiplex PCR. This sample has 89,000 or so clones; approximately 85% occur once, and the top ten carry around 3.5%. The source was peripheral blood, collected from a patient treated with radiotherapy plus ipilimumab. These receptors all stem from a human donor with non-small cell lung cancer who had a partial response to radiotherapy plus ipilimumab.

Here the CDR3 DNA reads TGTGCCAGCAGGTTTACGGTATTCTACAATGAGCAGTTCTTC. Protein: CASRFTVFYNEQFF. The rearrangement links TRBV6-5 to TRBJ2-1; D gene uncertain. Trimming took 6 bases from V and 3 from J, leaving 12 bases between them. The germline V gene has CDR1 MNHEY and CDR2 SVGAGI. This CDR3 region has 14 residues.

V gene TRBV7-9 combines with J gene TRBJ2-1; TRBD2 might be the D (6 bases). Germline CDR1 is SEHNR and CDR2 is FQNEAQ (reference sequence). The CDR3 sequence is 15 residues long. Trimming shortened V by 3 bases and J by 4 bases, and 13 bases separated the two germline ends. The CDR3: CASSFFGGTYNEQFF. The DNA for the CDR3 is TGTGCCAGCAGCTTTTTCGGGGGTACATACAATGAGCAGTTCTTC.

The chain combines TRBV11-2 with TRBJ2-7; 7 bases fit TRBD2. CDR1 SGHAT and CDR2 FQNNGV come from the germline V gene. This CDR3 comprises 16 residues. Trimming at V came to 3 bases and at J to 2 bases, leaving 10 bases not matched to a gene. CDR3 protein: CASSFSPSGKPYEQYF. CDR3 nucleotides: TGTGCCAGCAGCTTCTCTCCTAGCGGTAAACCCTACGAGCAGTACTTC.

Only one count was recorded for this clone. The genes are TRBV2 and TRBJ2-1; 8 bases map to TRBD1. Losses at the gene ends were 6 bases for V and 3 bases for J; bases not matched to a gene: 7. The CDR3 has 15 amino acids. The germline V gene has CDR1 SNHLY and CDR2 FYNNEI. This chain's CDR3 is CASRQTGVVYNEQFF. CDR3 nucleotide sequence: TGTGCCAGCAGGCAGACAGGGGTCGTCTACAATGAGCAGTTCTTC.

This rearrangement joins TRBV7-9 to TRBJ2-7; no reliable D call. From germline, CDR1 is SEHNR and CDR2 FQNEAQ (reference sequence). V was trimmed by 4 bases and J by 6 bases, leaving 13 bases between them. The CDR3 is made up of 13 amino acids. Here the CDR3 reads CASSSRPQSEQYF. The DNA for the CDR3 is TGTGCCAGCAGCTCGCGGCCCCAGTCCGAGCAGTACTTC.

The DNA for the CDR3 is TGTGCCCTAGACTCCTATGGCTACACCTTC. It specifies CALDSYGYTF. This rearrangement joins TRBV30 to TRBJ1-2; no definite D call. The ends were cut back, 8 bases at V and 4 bases at J, with 8 bases in the middle. This CDR3 is built from 10 residues. Germline V gene data show CDR1 as GTSNPN and CDR2 as SVGIG (reference sequence). Looking up the rest from reference TRBV30 and TRBJ1-2 gives the full variable domain: SQTIHQWPATLVQPVGSPLSLECTVEGTSNPNLYWYRQAAGRGLQLLFYSVGIGQISSEVPQNLSASRPQDRQFILSSKKLLLSDSGFYLCALDSYGYTFGSGTRLTVV.

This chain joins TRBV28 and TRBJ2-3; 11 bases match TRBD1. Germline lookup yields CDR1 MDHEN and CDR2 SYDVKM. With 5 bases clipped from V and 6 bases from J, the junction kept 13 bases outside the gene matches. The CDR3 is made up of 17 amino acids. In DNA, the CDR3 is TGTGCCAGCAGTCCACCGGTCTGGACAGGGGGCTTGGATACGCAGTATTTT. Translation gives CASSPPVWTGGLDTQYF.

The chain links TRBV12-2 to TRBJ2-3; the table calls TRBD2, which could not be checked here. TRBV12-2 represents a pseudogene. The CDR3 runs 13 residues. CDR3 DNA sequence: TGTGCAAGTCGCTTCGTCCGGACTGGGGCGCAGTATTTT. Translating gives CASRFVRTGAQYF.

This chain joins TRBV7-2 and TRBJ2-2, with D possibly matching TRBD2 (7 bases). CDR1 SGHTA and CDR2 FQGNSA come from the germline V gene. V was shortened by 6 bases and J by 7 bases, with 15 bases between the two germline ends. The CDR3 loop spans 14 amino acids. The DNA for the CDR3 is TGTGCCAGCAGGCCGGGGGGCATTGTCGGGGAGCTGTTTTTT. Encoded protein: CASRPGGIVGELFF.

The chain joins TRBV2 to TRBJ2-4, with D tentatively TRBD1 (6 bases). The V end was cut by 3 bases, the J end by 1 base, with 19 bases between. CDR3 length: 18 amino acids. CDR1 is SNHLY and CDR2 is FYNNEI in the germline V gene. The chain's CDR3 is CASSERGSNSYAKNIQYF. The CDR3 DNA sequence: TGTGCCAGCAGTGAGAGGGGGAGCAACTCCTATGCCAAAAACATTCAGTACTTC.

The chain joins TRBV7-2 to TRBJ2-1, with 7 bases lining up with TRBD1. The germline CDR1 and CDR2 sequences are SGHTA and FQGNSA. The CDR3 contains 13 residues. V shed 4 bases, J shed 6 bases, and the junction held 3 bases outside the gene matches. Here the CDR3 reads CASSWGQFNEQFF. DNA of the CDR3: TGTGCCAGCAGCTGGGGACAGTTCAATGAGCAGTTCTTC.

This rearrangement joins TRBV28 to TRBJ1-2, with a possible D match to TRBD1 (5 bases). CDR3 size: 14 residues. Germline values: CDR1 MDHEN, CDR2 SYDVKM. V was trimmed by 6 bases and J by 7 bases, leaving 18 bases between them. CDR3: CASRLDILRSGYTF. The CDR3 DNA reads TGTGCCAGCAGACTGGACATTCTGAGGAGTGGCTACACCTTC.

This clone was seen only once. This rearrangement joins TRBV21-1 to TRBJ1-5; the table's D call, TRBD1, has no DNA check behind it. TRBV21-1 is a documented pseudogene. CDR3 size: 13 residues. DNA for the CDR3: TGTGCCAGTCAGGGGGGTAGCAATCAGCCCCAGCATTTT. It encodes CASQGGSNQPQHF.

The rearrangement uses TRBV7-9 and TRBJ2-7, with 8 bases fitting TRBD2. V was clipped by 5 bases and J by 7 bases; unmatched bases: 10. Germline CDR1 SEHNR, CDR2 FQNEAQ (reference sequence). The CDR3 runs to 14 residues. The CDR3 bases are TGTGCCAGCAGCATACGAGCGGGAGCTGGGGAGCAGTACTTC. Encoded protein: CASSIRAGAGEQYF.

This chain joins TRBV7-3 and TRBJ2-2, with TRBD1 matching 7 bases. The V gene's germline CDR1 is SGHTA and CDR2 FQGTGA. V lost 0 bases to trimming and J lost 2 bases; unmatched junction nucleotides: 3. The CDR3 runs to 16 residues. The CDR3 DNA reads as TGTGCCAGCAGCTTAACGAGACAGGGAAACACCGGGGAGCTGTTTTTT. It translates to CASSLTRQGNTGELFF.

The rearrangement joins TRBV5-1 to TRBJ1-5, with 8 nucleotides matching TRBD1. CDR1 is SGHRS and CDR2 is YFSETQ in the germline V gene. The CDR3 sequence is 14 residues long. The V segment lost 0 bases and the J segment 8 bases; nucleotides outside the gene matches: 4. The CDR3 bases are TGCGCCAGCAGCTTGGGGACAGGGTTGGAGCCCCAGCATTTT. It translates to CASSLGTGLEPQHF.

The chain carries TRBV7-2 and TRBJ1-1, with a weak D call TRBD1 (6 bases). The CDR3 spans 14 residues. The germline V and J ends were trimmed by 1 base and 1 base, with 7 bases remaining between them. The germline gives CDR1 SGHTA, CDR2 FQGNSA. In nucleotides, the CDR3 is TGTGCCAGCAGCTTAGGGGGACAGAACACTGAAGCTTTCTTT. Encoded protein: CASSLGGQNTEAFF.

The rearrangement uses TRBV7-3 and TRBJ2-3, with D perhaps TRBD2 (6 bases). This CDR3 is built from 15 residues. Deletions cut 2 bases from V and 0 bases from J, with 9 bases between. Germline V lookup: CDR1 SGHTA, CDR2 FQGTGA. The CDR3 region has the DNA TGTGCCAGCAGCTTATTAAGCGGGAGCACAGATACGCAGTATTTT. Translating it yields CASSLLSGSTDTQYF.

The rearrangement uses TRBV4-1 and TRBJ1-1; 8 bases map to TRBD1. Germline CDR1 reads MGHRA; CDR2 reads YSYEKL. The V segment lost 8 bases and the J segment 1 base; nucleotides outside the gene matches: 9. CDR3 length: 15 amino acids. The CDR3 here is CASHRGAGRNTEAFF. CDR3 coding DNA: TGCGCCAGCCACAGGGGGGCAGGGCGGAACACTGAAGCTTTCTTT.